Listed below are T cell receptor beta chains from one sample, sequenced in a study of early T cells in non-severe SARS-CoV-2 infection. TCRdb re-called the 5' RACE reads through MiXCR, storing one row per CDR3 protein. The sample carries under 65,000 distinct CDR3 sequences, about 12% recorded once. The sample comprised whole blood. Every receptor here comes from an adult who was a healthcare worker with PCR-confirmed SARS-CoV-2 infection or an uninfected control (not recorded which). CDR3s include the opening cysteine and the closing phenylalanine or tryptophan.

v_call	j_call	cdr3_aa
TRBV6-1	TRBJ2-7	CASEDRGVEQYF
TRBV7-3	TRBJ2-1	CASSLMASAYYNEQFF
TRBV29-1	TRBJ1-1	CSVVSIGAEAFF
TRBV6-6	TRBJ2-6	CASRPLDRFYSGANVLTF
TRBV28	TRBJ1-5	CASSLGTVPRYSNQPQHF
TRBV28	TRBJ1-2	CASSSPGASYGYTF
TRBV28	TRBJ2-1	CASSFYMTSGGTNEQFF
TRBV7-9	TRBJ2-7	CASIGTGRYYEQYF
TRBV4-2	TRBJ2-7	CASSQERQGNYEQYF
TRBV2	TRBJ2-3	CASSERGAAPDTQYF
TRBV27	TRBJ2-1	CASGLRLTQPYNEQFF
TRBV6-5	TRBJ2-1	CASSSWAGYYNEQFF
TRBV20-1	TRBJ1-5	CSAYRGGNQPQHF
TRBV20-1	TRBJ1-2	CSARDLGGNEGYTF
TRBV29-1	TRBJ1-1	CSVETGGHTEAFF
TRBV11-3	TRBJ1-1	CASSLVVGGQENTEAFF
TRBV12-3/TRBV12-4	TRBJ1-1	CARTGGEAFF
TRBV7-9	TRBJ2-1	CASSPRGLAGLNEQFF
TRBV24-1	TRBJ2-7	CATSDGVSTTYEQYF
TRBV18	TRBJ2-1	CASHDAVSYNEQFF
TRBV30	TRBJ2-4	CAFGIGGAGDIQYF
TRBV29-1	TRBJ2-7	CSVEGDEQYF
TRBV20-1	TRBJ2-7	CSAPGQYYEQYF
TRBV28	TRBJ1-5	CASSPGHLNQPQHF
TRBV5-8	TRBJ2-7	CASSRPRGSSMYF
TRBV19	TRBJ2-1	CASSRQAANNEQFF
TRBV2	TRBJ1-4	CASSRDRGEEKLFF
TRBV2	TRBJ1-3	CASSEVGIIISGNTIYF
TRBV7-2	TRBJ2-5	CASSLVPGHQETQYF
TRBV5-1	TRBJ2-7	CASSPGDYSYEQYF